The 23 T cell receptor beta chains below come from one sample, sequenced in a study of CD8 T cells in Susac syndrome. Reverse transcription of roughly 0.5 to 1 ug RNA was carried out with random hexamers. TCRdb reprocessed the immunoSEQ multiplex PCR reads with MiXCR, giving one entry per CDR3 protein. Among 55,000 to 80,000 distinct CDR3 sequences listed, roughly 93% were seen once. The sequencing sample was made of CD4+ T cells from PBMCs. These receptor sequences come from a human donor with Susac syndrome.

The CDR3 is CAWSRGSVPSEQYF. CDR3 bases: TGTGCCTGGAGTCGGGGTTCGGTCCCCTCCGAGCAGTACTTC. The V call is TRBV30, the J call TRBJ2-7, with TRBD2 as a possible D gene (5 bases). This CDR3 comprises 14 residues. Germline V gene lookup returns CDR1 GTSNPN and CDR2 SVGIG (reference sequence). Trimming took 2 bases from V and 6 from J, leaving 17 bases between them.

CDR3 coding DNA: TGTGCCAGCAGCTTAGCAGGGGACTCAGCTAACTATGGCTACACCTTC. Its protein product is CASSLAGDSANYGYTF. The gene calls are TRBV7-2 and TRBJ1-2; D may be TRBD1 (5 bases). V dropped 0 bases and J dropped 0 bases, with 11 bases sitting between them. In germline, CDR1 is SGHTA, CDR2 FQGNSA. This CDR3 contains 16 residues.

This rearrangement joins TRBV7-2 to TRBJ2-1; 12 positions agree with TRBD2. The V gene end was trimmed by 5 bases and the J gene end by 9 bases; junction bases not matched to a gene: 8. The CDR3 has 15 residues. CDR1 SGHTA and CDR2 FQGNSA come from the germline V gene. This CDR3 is CASSPLAGGLGEQFF. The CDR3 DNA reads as TGTGCCAGCAGCCCGCTAGCGGGGGGGCTTGGTGAGCAGTTCTTC.

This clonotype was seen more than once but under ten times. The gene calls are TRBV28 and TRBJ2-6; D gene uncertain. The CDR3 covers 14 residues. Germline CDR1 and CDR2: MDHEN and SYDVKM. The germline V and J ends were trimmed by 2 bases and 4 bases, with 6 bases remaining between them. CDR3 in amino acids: CASSLLEGANVLTF. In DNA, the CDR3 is TGTGCCAGCAGTTTACTGGAGGGGGCCAACGTCCTGACTTTC.

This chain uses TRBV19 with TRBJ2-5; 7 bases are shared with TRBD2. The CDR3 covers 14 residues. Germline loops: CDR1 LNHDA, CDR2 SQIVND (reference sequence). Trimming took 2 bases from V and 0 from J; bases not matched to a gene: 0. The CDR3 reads CASSILADQETQYF. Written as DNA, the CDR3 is TGTGCCAGTAGTATACTAGCGGACCAAGAGACCCAGTACTTC.

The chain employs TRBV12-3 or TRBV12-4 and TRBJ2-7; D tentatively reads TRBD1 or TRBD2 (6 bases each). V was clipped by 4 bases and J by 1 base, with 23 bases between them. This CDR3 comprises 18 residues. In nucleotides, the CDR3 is TGTGCCAGCAGTTCTCCTGAGGGGGGAAGGGGGAGATCCTACGAGCAGTACTTC. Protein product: CASSSPEGGRGRSYEQYF.

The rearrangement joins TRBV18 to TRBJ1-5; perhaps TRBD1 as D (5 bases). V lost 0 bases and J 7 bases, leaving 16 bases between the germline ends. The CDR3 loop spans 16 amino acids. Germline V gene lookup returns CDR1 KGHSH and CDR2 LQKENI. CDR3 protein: CASSPPEAGSMQPQHF. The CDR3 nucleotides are TGTGCCAGCTCACCACCGGAGGCAGGGAGTATGCAGCCCCAGCATTTT.

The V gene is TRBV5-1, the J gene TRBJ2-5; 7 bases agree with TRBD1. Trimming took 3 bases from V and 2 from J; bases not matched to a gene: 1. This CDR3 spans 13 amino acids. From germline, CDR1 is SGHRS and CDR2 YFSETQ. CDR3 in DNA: TGCGCCAGCAGCTCGACAGGGCAAGAGACCCAGTACTTC. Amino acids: CASSSTGQETQYF. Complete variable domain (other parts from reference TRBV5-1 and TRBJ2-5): KAGVTQTPRYLIKTRGQQVTLSCSPISGHRSVSWYQQTPGQGLQFLFEYFSETQRNKGNFPGRFSGRQFSNSRSEMNVSTLELGDSALYLCASSSTGQETQYFGPGTRLLVL.

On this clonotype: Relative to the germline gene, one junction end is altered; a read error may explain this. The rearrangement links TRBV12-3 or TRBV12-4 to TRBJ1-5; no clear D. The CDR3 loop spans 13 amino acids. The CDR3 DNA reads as TGTGCCAGCAGCTGGAATAGCGATCAGCCCCAGCATTTT. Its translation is CASSWNSDQPQHF.

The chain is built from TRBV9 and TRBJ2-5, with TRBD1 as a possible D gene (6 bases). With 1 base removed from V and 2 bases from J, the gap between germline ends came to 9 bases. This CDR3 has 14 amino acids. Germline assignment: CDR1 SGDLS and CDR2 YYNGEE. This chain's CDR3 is CASSVLGTQETQYF. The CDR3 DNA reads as TGTGCCAGCAGCGTATTGGGGACACAAGAGACCCAGTACTTC.

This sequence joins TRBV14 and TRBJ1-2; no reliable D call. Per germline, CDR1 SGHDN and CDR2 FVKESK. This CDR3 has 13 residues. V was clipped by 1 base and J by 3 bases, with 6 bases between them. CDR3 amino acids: CASSQGLYYGYTF. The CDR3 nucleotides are TGTGCCAGCAGCCAAGGTCTCTACTATGGCTACACCTTC.

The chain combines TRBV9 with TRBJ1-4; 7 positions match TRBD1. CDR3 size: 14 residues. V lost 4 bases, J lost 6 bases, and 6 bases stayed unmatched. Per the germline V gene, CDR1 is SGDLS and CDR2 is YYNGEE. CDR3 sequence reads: CASSFQGGDEKLFF. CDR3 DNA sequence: TGTGCCAGCAGCTTCCAGGGGGGGGATGAAAAACTGTTTTTT.

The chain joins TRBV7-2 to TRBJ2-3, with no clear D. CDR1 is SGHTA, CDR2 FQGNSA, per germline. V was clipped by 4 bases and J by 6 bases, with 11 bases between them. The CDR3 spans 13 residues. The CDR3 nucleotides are TGTGCCAGCAGCTCCCCTCCCGCGGATACGCAGTATTTT. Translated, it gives CASSSPPADTQYF.

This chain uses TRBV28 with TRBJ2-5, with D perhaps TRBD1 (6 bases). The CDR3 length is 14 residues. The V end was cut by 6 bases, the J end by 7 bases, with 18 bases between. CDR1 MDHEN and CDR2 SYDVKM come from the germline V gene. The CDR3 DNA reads TGTGCCAGCAGGCTCTCAGGGGCCTTAGGGACCCAGTACTTC. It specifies CASRLSGALGTQYF. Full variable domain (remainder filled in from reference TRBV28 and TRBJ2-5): DVKVTQSSRYLVKRTGEKVFLECVQDMDHENMFWYRQDPGLGLRLIYFSYDVKMKEKGDIPEGYSVSREKKERFSLILESASTNQTSMYLCASRLSGALGTQYFGPGTRLLVL.

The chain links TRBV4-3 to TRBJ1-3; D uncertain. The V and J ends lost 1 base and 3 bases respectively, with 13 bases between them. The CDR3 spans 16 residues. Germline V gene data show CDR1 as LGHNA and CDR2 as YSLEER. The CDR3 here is CASSQVTRMSGNTIYF. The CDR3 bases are TGCGCCAGCAGCCAAGTCACGCGGATGAGTGGAAACACCATATATTTT.

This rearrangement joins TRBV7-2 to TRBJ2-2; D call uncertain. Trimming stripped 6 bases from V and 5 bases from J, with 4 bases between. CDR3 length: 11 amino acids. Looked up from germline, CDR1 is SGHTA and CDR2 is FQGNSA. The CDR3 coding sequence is TGTGCCAGCAGTCAAACCGGGGAGCTGTTTTTT. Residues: CASSQTGELFF.

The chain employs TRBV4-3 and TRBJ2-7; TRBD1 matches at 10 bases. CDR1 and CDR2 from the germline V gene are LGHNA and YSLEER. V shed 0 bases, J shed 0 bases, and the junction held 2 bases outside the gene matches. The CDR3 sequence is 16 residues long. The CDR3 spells CASSQDGTGDSYEQYF. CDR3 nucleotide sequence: TGCGCCAGCAGCCAAGACGGGACAGGGGACTCCTACGAGCAGTACTTC.

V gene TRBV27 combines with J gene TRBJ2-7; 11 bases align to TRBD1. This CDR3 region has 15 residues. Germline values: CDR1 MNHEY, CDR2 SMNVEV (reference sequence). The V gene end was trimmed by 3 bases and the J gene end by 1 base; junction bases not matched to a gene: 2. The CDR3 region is CASSLGTGGSYEQYF. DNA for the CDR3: TGTGCCAGCAGTTTGGGGACAGGGGGTTCCTACGAGCAGTACTTC.

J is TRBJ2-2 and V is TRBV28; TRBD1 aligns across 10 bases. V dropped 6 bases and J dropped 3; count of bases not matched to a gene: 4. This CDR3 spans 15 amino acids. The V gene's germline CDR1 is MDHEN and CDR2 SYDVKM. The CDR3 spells CASRTGGSYTGELFF. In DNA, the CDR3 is TGTGCCAGCAGGACAGGGGGCTCCTACACCGGGGAGCTGTTTTTT.

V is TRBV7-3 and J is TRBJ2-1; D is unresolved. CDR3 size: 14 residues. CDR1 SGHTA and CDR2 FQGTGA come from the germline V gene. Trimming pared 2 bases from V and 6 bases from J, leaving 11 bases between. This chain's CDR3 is CASSLGGESNEQFF. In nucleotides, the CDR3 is TGTGCCAGCAGCTTAGGCGGCGAGAGCAATGAGCAGTTCTTC. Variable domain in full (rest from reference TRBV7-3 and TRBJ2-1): GAGVSQTPSNKVTEKGKYVELRCDPISGHTALYWYRQSLGQGPEFLIYFQGTGAADDSGLPNDRFFAVRPEGSVSTLKIQRTERGDSAVYLCASSLGGESNEQFFGPGTRLTVL.

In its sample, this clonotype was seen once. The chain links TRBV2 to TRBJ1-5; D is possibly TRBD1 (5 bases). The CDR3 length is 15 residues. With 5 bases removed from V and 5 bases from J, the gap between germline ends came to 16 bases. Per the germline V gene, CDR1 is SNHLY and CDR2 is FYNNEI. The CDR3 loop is CASSTIGTGDQPQHF. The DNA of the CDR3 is TGTGCCAGCAGTACAATTGGGACGGGCGATCAGCCCCAGCATTTT. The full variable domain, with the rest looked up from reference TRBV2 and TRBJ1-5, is EPEVTQTPSHQVTQMGQEVILRCVPISNHLYFYWYRQILGQKVEFLVSFYNNEISEKSEIFDDQFSVERPDGSNFTLKIRSTKLEDSAMYFCASSTIGTGDQPQHFGDGTRLSIL.

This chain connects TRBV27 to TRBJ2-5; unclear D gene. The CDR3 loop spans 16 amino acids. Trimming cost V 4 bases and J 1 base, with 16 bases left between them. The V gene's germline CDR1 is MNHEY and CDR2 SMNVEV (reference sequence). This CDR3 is CASSSGHGRPQETQYF. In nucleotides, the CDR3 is TGTGCCAGCAGTTCCGGGCACGGTAGGCCCCAAGAGACCCAGTACTTC.

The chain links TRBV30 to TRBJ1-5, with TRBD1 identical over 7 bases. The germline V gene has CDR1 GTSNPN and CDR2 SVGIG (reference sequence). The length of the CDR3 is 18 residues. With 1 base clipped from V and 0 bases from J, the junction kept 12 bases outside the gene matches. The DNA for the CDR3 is TGTGCCTGGAGTGCACGCCGGGACAGCTCAAATAGCAATCAGCCCCAGCATTTT. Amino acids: CAWSARRDSSNSNQPQHF.